These 2 T cell receptor beta chains share one sample of origin, sequenced in a study of regulatory T cells in long-lasting Graves disease. Time point: newly diagnosed GD, antithyroid drugs for less than 3 months. The TCR library was made from RNA that had been extracted from PBMCs in TRIzol. Building the TCR beta libraries relied on iRepertoire HTBI primers, and CDR3 regions underwent Arm-PCR. Each CDR3 protein is one row after TCRdb ran MiXCR on the multiplex PCR reads. The sample lists 550,000 to 700,000 distinct CDR3 sequences; about 16% were seen once. This same sample was also part of a study on T cells in Graves' hyperthyroidism and ophthalmopathy.

Sample: peripheral blood mononuclear cells (PBMCs), taken at new diagnosis, from a patient treated with antithyroid drugs. The source of these receptors is a young man with Graves disease.

V and J are TRBV11-1 and TRBJ2-7; 8 bases are a match to TRBD2. Germline CDR1 SGHAT, CDR2 FQDESV (reference sequence). V was clipped by 5 bases and J by 1 base; unmatched bases: 4. This CDR3 spans 14 amino acids. The DNA of the CDR3 is TGTGCCAGCAGCATCGGGACTAGATCCTACGAGCAGTACTTC. Translating it yields CASSIGTRSYEQYF.

The chain links TRBV5-6 to TRBJ1-1; 11 nucleotides line up with TRBD1. J gave up 4 bases and V 3 bases, and 8 bases lay outside the gene matches. Looked up from germline, CDR1 is SGHDT and CDR2 is YYEEEE. The CDR3 totals 16 residues. This CDR3 is CASSSPGTGGSTEAFF. The CDR3 DNA reads as TGTGCCAGCAGCTCCCCCGGGACAGGGGGGAGCACTGAAGCTTTCTTT.